This T cell receptor (beta chain) appears in the sequencing data of a study of T-cell memory formation after mild COVID-19. Study summary: Most TCR clusters belonged to a single donor.

Via MiXCR, TCRdb re-called the 5' RACE reads, giving one row per CDR3 protein. This table has 350,000 to 500,000 distinct CDR3 sequences, about 25% appearing once. The sample taken for sequencing was PBMCs or a T cell subset sorted from them (not recorded which). The sequence derives from an adult woman who had mild COVID-19 (a few samples of this study predate the infection). Cell type and time point are not known.

CDR3 sequence: CSARDFGGTDTQYF. The DNA of the CDR3 is TGCAGTGCTAGAGATTTTGGGGGAACAGATACGCAGTATTTT. The chain has TRBV20-1 and TRBJ2-3; D tentatively fits TRBD1 or TRBD2 (5 bases each). Germline assignment: CDR1 DFQATT and CDR2 SNEGSKA (reference sequence). V shed 0 bases and J shed 3 bases, with 10 bases lying between them. There are 14 residues in the CDR3.